The clone carrying this T cell receptor (beta chain) was seen many times. The sample belongs to a study of T cells in Graves' hyperthyroidism and ophthalmopathy. Germline CDR1 and CDR2: SNHLY and FYNNEI. This CDR3 spans 16 amino acids. Trimming removed 4 bases from V and 0 bases from J, with 12 bases in between. The investigators amplified TCR beta CDR3 regions from RNA transcripts. TCR CDR3 regions were first amplified by RT-PCR with HTBI primers. MiXCR, applied by TCRdb to the multiplex PCR reads, yields one record per CDR3 protein. The data hold 300,000 to 400,000 distinct CDR3 sequences, with roughly 21% observed a single time. PBMCs were obtained from 7.5 to 10 ml fresh peripheral blood.

This chain links TRBV2 with TRBJ2-2, with TRBD2 as a possible D gene (6 bases). What was sequenced was blood. The receptor was derived from a woman aged 45 to 65 with Graves' hyperthyroidism. CDR3 nucleotide sequence: TGTGCCAGCAGTGCCCAGGGACTGGCGAACACCGGGGAGCTGTTTTTT. This gives the protein CASSAQGLANTGELFF.